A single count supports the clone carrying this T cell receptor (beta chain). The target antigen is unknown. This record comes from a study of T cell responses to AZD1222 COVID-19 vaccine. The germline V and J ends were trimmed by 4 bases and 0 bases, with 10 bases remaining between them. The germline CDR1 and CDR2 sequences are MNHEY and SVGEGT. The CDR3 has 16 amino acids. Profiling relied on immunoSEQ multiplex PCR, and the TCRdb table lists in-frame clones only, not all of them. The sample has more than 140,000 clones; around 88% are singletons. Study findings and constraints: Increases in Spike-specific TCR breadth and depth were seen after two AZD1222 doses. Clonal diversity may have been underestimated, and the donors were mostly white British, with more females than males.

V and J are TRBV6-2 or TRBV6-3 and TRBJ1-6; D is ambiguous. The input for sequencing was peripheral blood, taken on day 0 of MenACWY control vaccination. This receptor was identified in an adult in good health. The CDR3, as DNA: TGTGCCAGCAGTTCCCAGCGAAGCTCCTATAATTCACCCCTCCACTTT. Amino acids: CASSSQRSSYNSPLHF.